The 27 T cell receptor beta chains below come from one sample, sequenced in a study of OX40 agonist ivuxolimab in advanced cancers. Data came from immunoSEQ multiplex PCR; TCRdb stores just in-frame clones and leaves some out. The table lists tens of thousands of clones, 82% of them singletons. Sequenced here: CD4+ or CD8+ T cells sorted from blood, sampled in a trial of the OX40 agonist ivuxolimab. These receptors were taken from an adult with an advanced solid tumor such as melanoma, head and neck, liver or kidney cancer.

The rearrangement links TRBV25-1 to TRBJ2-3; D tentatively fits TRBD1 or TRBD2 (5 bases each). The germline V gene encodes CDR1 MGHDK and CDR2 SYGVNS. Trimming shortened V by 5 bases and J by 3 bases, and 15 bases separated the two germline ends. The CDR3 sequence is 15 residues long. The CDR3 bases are TGTGCCAGCAGTTTGGGACGCCTAGAAACAGATACGCAGTATTTT. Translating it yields CASSLGRLETDTQYF.

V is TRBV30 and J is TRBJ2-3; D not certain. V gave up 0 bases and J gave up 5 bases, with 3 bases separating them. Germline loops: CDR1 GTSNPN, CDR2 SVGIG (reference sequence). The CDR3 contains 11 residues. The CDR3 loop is CAWSVLDTQYF. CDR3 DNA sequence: TGTGCCTGGAGTGTACTAGATACGCAGTATTTT.

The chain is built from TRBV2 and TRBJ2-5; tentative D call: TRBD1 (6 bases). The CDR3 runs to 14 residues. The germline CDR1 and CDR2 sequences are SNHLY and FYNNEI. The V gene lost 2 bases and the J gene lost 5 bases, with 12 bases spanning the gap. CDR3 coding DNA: TGTGCCAGCAGTGAATCTACAGGGAAGGAGACCCAGTACTTC. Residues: CASSESTGKETQYF.

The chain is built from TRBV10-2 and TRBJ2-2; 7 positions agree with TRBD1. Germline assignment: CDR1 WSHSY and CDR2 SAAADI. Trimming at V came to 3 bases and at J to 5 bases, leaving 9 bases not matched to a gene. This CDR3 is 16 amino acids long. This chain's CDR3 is CASSDPGQRTTGELFF. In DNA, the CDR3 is TGCGCCAGCAGTGACCCGGGACAGCGAACGACCGGGGAGCTGTTTTTT.

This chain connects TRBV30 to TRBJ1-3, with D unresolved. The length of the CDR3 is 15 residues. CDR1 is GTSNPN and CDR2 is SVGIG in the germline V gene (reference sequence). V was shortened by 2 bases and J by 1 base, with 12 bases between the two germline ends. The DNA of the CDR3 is TGTGCCTGGAGTAGTGGTGTTTCTTCTGGAAACACCATATATTTT. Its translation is CAWSSGVSSGNTIYF.

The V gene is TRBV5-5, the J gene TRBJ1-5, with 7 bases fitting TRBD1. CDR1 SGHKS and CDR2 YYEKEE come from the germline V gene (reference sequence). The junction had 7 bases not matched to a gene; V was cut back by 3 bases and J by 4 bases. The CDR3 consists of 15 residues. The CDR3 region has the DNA TGTGCCAGCAGCTCGTTCGACAGGGATAATCAGCCCCAGCATTTT. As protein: CASSSFDRDNQPQHF.

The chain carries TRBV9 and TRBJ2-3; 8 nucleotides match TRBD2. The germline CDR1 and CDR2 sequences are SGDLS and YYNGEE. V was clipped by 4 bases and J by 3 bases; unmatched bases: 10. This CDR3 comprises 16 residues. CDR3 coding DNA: TGTGCCAGCAGCCCACGGGGGGGGAGGGCAACAGATACGCAGTATTTT. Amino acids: CASSPRGGRATDTQYF.

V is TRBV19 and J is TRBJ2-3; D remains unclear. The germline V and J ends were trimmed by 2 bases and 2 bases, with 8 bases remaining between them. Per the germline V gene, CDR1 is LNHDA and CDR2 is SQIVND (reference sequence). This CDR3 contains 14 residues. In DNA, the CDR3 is TGTGCCAGTAGTATAACTACTTTCACAGATACGCAGTATTTT. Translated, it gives CASSITTFTDTQYF.

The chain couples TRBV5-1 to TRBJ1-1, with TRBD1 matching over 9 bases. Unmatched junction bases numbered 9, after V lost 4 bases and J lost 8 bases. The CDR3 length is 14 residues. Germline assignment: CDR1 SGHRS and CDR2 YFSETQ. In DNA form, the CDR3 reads TGCGCCAGCAGCGGCCGAACAGGGGGCGGGGAAGCTTTCTTT. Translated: CASSGRTGGGEAFF.

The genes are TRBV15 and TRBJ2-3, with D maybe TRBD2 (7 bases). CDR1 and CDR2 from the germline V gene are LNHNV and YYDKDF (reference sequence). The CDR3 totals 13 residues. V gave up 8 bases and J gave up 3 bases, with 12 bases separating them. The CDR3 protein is CATGGGSTDTQYF. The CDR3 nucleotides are TGTGCCACCGGGGGGGGCAGTACAGATACGCAGTATTTT.

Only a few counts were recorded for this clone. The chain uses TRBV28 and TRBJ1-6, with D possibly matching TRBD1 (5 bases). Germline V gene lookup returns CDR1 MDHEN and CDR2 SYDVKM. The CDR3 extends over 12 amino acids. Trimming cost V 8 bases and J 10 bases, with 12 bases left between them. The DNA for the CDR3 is TGTGCCAGCGGGGACCTGAAATCACCCCTCCACTTT. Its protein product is CASGDLKSPLHF.

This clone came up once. CDR3 region: CASSLGSAGTDTQYF. CDR3 sequence (DNA): TGTGCCAGCAGCTTGGGGTCAGCAGGCACAGATACGCAGTATTTT. The gene calls are TRBV5-4 and TRBJ2-3; D is unclear. Per germline, CDR1 SGHNT and CDR2 YYREEE (reference sequence). Between the trimmed V and J ends, which lost 0 bases and 1 base, there was a span of 9 bases. There are 15 residues in the CDR3.

The CDR3 region has the DNA TGTGCCAGCAGGTCTACAGGGGGCCGAGAGACCCAGTACTTC. Translated, it gives CASRSTGGRETQYF. The chain employs TRBV28 and TRBJ2-5; 9 bases match TRBD1. Germline CDR1 reads MDHEN; CDR2 reads SYDVKM. Losses at the gene ends were 6 bases for V and 4 bases for J; bases not matched to a gene: 6. CDR3 length: 14 residues.

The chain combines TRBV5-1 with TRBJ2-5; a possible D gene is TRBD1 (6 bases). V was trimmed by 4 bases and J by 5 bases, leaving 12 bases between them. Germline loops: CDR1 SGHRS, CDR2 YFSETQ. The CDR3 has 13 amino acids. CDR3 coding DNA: TGCGCCAGCAGCCCACAGGGCTGGGAGACCCAGTACTTC. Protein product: CASSPQGWETQYF.

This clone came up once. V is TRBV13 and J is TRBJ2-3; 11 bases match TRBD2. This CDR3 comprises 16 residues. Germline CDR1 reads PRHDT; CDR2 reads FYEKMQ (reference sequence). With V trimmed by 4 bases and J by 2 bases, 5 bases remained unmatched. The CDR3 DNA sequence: TGTGCCAGCAGCTCCTATAGCGGGAGGGCCACAGATACGCAGTATTTT. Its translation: CASSSYSGRATDTQYF.

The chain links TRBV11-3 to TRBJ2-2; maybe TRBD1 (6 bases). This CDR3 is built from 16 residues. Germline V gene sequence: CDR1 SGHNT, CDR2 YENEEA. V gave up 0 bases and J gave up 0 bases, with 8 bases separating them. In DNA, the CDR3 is TGTGCCAGCAGCTTAGATGACAGGCCGAACACCGGGGAGCTGTTTTTT. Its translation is CASSLDDRPNTGELFF. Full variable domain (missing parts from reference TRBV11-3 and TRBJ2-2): EAGVVQSPRYKIIEKKQPVAFWCNPISGHNTLYWYLQNLGQGPELLIRYENEEAVDDSQLPKDRFSAERLKGVDSTLKIQPAELGDSAVYLCASSLDDRPNTGELFFGEGSRLTVL.

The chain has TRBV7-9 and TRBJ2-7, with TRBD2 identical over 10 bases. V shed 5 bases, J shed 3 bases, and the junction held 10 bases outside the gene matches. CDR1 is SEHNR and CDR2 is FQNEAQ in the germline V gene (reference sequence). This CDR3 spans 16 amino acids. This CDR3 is CASSRIAGGGGYEQYF. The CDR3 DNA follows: TGTGCCAGCAGCAGAATAGCGGGGGGTGGCGGCTACGAGCAGTACTTC.

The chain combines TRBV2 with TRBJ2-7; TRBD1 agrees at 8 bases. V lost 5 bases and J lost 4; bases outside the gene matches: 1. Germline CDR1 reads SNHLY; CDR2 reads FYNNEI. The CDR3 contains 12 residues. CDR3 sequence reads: CASSYRGYEQYF. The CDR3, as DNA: TGTGCCAGCAGTTACAGGGGGTACGAGCAGTACTTC. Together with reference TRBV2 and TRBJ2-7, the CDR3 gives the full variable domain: EPEVTQTPSHQVTQMGQEVILRCVPISNHLYFYWYRQILGQKVEFLVSFYNNEISEKSEIFDDQFSVERPDGSNFTLKIRSTKLEDSAMYFCASSYRGYEQYFGPGTRLTVT.

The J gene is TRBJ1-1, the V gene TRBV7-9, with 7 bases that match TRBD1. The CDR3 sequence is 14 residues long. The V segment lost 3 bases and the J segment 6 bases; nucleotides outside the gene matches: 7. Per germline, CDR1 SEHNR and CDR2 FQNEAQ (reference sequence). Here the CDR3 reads CASSFDRESAEAFF. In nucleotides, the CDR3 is TGTGCCAGCAGCTTCGACAGGGAGTCTGCTGAAGCTTTCTTT. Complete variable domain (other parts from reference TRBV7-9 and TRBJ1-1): DTGVSQNPRHKITKRGQNVTFRCDPISEHNRLYWYRQTLGQGPEFLTYFQNEAQLEKSRLLSDRFSAERPKGSFSTLEIQRTEQGDSAMYLCASSFDRESAEAFFGQGTRLTVV.

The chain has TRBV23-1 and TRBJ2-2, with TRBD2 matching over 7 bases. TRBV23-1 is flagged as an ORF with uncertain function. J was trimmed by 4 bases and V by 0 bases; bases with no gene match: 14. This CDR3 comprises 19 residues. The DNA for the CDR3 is TGCGCCAGCAGTCAATCTCTGAGCGGCCTAGCGGAAGGCACCGGGGAGCTGTTTTTT. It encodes CASSQSLSGLAEGTGELFF.

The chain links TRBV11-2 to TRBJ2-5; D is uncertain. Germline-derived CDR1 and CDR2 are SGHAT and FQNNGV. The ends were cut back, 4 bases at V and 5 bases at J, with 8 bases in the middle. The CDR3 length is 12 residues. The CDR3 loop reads CASSSDRETQYF. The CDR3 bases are TGTGCCAGCAGCTCCGATCGCGAGACCCAGTACTTC.

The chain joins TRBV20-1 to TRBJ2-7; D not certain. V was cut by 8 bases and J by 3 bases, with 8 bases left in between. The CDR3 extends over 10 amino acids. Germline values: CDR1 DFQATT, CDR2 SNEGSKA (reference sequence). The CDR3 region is CSPLGYEQYF. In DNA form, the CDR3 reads TGCAGTCCACTGGGCTACGAGCAGTACTTC.

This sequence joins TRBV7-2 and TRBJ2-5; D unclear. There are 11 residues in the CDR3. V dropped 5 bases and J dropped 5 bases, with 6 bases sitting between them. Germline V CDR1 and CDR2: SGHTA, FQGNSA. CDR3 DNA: TGTGCCAGCAGCACAAGGGAGACCCAGTACTTC. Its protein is CASSTRETQYF.

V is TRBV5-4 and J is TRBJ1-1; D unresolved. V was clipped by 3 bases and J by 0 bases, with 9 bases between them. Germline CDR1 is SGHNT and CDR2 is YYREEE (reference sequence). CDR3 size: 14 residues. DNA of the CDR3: TGTGCCAGCAGCTCTCCGGGCCTGAACACTGAAGCTTTCTTT. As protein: CASSSPGLNTEAFF.

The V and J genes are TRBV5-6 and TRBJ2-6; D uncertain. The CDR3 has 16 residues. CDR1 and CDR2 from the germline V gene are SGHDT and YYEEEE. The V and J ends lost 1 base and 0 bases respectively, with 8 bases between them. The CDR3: CASSLNGRSGANVLTF. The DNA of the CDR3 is TGTGCCAGCAGCTTGAATGGTCGCTCTGGGGCCAACGTCCTGACTTTC.

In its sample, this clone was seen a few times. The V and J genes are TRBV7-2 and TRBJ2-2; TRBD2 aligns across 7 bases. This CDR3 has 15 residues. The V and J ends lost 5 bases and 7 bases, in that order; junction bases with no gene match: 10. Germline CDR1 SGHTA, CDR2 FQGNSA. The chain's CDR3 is CASSSGTLLGGELFF. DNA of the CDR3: TGTGCCAGCAGCAGCGGGACCTTACTAGGCGGGGAGCTGTTTTTT.

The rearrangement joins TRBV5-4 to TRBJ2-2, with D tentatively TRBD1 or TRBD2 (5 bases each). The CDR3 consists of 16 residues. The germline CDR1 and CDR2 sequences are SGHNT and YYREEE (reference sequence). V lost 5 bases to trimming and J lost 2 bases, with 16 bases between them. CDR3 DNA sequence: TGTGCCAGCAGTACCGCCGGGACCACAAACACCGGGGAGCTGTTTTTT. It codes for CASSTAGTTNTGELFF.